This T cell receptor (beta chain) was found in a study of cytomegalovirus exposure and HLA in healthy donors. The study ran its PCR with 60 Vbeta and 13 Jbeta primers. Method: immunoSEQ multiplex PCR; TCRdb's copy keeps in-frame clones and lacks some. In total, the table holds some 23,000 clones. The sequence derives from a male donor in good health and CMV-seropositive. Sequencing was done on a sample of PBMCs.

The CDR3 DNA reads TGTGCCAGCAGCTTAAGGGGGAACACTGAAGCTTTCTTT. It specifies CASSLRGNTEAFF. This sequence joins TRBV7-9 and TRBJ1-1; a weak D match, TRBD1 (5 bases). CDR1 SEHNR and CDR2 FQNEAQ come from the germline V gene (reference sequence). V lost 2 bases to trimming and J lost 1 base, with 5 bases between them. This CDR3 has 13 amino acids.